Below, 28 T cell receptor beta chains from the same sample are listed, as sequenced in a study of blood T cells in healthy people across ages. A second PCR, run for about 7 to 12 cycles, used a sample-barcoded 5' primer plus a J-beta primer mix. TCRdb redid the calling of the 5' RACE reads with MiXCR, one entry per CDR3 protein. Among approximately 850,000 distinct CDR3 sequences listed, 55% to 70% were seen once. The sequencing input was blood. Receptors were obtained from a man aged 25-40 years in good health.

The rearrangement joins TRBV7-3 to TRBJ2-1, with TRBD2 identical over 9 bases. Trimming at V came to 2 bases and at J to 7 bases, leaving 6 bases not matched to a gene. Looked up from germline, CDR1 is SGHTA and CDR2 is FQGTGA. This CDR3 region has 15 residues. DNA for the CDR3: TGTGCCAGCAGCTTACTAGCGGGAATCGCAAATGAGCAGTTCTTC. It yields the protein CASSLLAGIANEQFF.

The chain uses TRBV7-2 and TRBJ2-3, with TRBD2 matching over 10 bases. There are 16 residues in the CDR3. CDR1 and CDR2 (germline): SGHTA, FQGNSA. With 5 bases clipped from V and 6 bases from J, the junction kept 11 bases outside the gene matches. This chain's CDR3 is CASSPSSGRSLDTQYF. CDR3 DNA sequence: TGTGCCAGCAGCCCAAGTAGCGGGAGGAGTCTGGATACGCAGTATTTT.

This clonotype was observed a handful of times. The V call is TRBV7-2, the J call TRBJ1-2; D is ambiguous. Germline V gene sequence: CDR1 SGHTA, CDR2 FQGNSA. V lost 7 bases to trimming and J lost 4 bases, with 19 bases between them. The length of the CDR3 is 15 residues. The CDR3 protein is CASTLFVSGPYGYTF. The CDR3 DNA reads TGTGCCAGCACCCTCTTCGTCTCCGGTCCCTATGGCTACACCTTC.

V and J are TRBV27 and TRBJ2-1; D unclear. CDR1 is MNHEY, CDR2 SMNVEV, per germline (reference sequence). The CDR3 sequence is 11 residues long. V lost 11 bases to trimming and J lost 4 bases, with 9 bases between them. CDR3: CAGVMYNEQFF. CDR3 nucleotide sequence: TGTGCCGGGGTCATGTACAATGAGCAGTTCTTC.

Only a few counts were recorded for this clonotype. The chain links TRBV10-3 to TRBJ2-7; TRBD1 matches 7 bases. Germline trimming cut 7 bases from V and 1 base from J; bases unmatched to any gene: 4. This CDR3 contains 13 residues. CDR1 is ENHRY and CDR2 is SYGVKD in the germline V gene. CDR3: CAINRDSSYEQYF. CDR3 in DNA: TGTGCCATCAACCGGGACAGTTCCTACGAGCAGTACTTC.

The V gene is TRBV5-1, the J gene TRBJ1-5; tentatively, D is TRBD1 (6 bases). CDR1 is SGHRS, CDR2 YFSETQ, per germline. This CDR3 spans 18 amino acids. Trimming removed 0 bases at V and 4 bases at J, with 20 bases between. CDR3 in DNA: TGCGCCAGCAGCTTGGAATGGGGGGGACAATCTAATAATCAGCCCCAGCATTTT. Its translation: CASSLEWGGQSNNQPQHF.

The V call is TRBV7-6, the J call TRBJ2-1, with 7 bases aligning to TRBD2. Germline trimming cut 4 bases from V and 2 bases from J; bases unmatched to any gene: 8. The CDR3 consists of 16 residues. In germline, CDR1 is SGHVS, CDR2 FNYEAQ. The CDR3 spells CASSYETSLAYNEQFF. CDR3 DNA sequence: TGTGCCAGCAGCTACGAGACTAGCCTCGCCTACAATGAGCAGTTCTTC.

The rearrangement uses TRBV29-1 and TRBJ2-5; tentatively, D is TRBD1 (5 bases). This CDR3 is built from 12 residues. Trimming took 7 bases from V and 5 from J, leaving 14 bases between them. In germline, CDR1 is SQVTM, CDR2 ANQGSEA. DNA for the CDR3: TGCAGCGGTAACCAGGGTCGGGAGACCCAGTACTTC. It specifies CSGNQGRETQYF.

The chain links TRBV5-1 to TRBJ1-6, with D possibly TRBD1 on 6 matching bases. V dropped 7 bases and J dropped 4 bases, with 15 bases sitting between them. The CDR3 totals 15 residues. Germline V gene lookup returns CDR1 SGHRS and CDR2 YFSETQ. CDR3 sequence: CASGPTGQYNSPLHF. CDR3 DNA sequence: TGCGCCAGCGGCCCTACCGGACAGTATAATTCACCCCTCCACTTT.

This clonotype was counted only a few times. CDR3 region: CASSQDSRSHGQFF. The CDR3 region has the DNA TGCGCCAGCAGCCAAGACAGCAGGAGCCATGGGCAGTTCTTC. The chain couples TRBV4-3 to TRBJ2-1; D gene ambiguous. Germline CDR1 and CDR2: LGHNA and YSLEER. This CDR3 spans 14 amino acids. Trimming pared 0 bases from V and 12 bases from J, leaving 15 bases between.

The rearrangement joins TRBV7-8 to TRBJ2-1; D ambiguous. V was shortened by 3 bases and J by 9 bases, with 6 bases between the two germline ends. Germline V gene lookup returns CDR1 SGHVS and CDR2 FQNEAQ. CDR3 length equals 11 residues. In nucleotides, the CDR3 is TGTGCCAGCAGCTTTGAACGTGAGCAGTTCTTC. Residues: CASSFEREQFF. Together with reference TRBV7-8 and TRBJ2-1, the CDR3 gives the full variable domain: GAGVSQSPRYKVAKRGQDVALRCDPISGHVSLFWYQQALGQGPEFLTYFQNEAQLDKSGLPSDRFFAERPEGSVSTLKIQRTQQEDSAVYLCASSFEREQFFGPGTRLTVL.

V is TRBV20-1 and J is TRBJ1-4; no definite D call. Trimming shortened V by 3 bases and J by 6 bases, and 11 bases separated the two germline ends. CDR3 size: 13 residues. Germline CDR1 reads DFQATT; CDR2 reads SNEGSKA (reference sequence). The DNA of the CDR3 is TGCAGTGCTAGTCTGGGAAGTTATGAAAAACTGTTTTTT. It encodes CSASLGSYEKLFF.

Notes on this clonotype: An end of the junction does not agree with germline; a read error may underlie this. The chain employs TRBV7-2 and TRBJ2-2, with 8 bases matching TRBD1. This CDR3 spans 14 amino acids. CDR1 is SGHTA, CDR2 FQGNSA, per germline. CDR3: CASSQTGGSMELFF. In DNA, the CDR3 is TGTGCCAGCAGCCAAACAGGGGGTAGTATGGAGTTGTTTTTT.

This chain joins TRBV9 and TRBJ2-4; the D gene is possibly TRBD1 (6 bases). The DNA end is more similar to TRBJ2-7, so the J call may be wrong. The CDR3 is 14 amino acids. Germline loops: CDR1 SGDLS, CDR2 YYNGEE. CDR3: CASSGTAVTYEQYF. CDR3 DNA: TGTGCCAGCAGCGGGACAGCCGTCACCTACGAGCAGTACTTC.

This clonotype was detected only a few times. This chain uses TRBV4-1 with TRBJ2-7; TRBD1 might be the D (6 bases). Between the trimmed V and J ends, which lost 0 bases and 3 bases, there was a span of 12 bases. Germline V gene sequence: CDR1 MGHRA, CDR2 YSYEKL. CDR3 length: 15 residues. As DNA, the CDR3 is TGCGCCAGCAGCCAAGAGTGGGACACCCTCTACGAGCAGTACTTC. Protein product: CASSQEWDTLYEQYF.

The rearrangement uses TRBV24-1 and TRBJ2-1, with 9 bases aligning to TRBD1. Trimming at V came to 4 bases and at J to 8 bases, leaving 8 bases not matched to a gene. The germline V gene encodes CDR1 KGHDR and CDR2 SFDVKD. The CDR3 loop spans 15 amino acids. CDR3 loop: CATSDTGTGKDEQFF. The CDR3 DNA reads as TGTGCCACCAGTGACACCGGGACAGGGAAGGATGAGCAGTTCTTC.

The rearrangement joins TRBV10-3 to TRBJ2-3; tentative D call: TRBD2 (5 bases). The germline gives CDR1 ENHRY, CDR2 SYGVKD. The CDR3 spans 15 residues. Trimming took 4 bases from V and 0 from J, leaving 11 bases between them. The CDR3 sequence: CAISVGLDSTDTQYF. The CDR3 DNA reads TGTGCCATCAGTGTCGGACTCGATAGCACAGATACGCAGTATTTT.

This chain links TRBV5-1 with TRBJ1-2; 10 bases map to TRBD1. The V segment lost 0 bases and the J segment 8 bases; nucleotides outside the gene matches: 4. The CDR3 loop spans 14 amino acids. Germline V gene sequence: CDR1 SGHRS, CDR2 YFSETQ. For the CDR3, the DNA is TGCGCCAGCAGCTTGGGGACAGGGGGAAGAGGCTACACCTTC. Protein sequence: CASSLGTGGRGYTF.

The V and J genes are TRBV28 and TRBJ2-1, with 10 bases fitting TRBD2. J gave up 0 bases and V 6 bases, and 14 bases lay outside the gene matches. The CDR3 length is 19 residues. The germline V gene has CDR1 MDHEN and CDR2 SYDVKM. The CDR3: CASSGGTSEWPSSYNEQFF. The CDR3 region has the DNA TGTGCCAGCAGCGGCGGGACTAGCGAGTGGCCTAGCTCCTACAATGAGCAGTTCTTC.

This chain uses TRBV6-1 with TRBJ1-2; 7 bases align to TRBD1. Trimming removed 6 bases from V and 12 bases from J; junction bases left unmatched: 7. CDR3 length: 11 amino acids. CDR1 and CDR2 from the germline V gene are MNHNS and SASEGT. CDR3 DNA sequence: TGTGCCAGCAGATGGACAGGAGATGACACCTTC. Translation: CASRWTGDDTF.

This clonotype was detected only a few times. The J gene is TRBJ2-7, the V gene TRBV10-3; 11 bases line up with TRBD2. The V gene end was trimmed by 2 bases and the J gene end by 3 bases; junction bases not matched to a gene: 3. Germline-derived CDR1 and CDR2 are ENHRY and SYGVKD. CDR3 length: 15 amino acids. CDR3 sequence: CAISEPTSGSYEQYF. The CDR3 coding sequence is TGTGCCATCAGTGAGCCAACTAGCGGGAGCTACGAGCAGTACTTC.

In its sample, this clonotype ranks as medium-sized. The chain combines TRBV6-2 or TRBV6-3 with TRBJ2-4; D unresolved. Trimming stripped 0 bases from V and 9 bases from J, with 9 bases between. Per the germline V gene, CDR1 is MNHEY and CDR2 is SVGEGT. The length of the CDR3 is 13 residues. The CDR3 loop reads CASSYSETGIQYF. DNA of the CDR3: TGTGCCAGCAGTTACTCCGAGACGGGCATTCAGTACTTC.

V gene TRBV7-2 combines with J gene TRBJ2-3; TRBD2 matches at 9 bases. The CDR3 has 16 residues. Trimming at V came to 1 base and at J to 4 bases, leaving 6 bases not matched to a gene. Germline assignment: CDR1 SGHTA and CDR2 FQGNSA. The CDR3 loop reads CASSLGGRGGADTQYF. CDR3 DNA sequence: TGTGCCAGCAGCTTAGGCGGGAGGGGGGGCGCAGATACGCAGTATTTT.

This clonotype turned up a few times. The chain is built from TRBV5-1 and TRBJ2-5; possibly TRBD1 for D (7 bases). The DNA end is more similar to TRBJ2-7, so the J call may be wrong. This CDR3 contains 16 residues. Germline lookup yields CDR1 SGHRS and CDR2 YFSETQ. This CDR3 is CASSLEGRGDSYEQYF. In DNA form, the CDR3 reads TGCGCCAGCAGCTTGGAGGGCAGGGGGGACAGTTACGAGCAGTACTTC.

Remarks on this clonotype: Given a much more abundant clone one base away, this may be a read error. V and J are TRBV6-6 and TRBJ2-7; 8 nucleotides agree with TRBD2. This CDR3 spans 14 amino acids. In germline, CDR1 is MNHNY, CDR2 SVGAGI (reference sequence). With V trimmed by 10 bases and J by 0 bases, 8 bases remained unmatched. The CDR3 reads CANLSSGSSYEQYF. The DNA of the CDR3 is TGTGCCAACTTAAGCAGCGGGAGCTCCTACGAGCAGTACTTC.

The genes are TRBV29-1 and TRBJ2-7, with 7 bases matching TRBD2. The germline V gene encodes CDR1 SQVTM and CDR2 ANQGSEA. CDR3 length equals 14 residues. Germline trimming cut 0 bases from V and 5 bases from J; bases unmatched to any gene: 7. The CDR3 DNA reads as TGCAGCGTTGAAGACGGGGTGGGAGGGGACGAGCAGTACTTC. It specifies CSVEDGVGGDEQYF.

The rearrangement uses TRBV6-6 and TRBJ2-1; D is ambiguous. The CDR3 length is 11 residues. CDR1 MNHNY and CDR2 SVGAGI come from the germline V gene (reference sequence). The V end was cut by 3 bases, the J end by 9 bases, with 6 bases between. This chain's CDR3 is CASSYLTEQFF. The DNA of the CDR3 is TGTGCCAGCAGTTATCTCACTGAGCAGTTCTTC.

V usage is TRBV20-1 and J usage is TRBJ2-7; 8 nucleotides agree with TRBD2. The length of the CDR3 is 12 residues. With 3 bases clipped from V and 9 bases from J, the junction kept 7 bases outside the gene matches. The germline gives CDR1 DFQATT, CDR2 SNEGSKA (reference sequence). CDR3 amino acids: CSASSGDDRQYF. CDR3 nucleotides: TGCAGTGCTAGTAGCGGGGACGACCGGCAGTACTTC.